These T cell receptor beta chains were read from a single sample in a study of T cell responses to AZD1222 COVID-19 vaccine. Sequencing was performed with immunoSEQ multiplex PCR; in TCRdb, only in-frame clones are kept and a portion is missing. The sample has 90,000 to 110,000 clones; roughly 90% are singletons. Sequenced material: peripheral blood, taken on day 0 of AZD1222 vaccination. These receptors originate from an adult in good health. The CDR3 runs from the conserved cysteine through the conserved F or W. A D gene is named only where the DNA matches it firmly. Rows give clone size only sometimes, using once, few, many, or a class for an expanded clone.

CDR3nt	CDR3aa	abundance	v_gene	j_gene	d_gene
TGCAGTGCTAGTGGGCACCCGTCGAATAATGAAAAACTGTTTTTT	CSASGHPSNNEKLFF	.	TRBV20-1	TRBJ1-4	.
TGTGCCAGCTCACCTGGCCAGAGCAACTACGAGCAGTACTTC	CASSPGQSNYEQYF	.	TRBV18	TRBJ2-7	.
TGTGCCAGCAGTATGACTAGCGGGGGGGCCTACAATGAGCAGTTCTTC	CASSMTSGGAYNEQFF	.	TRBV9	TRBJ2-1	TRBD2
TGCGCCAGCAGGGGGTCGACAGATTACAATGGGCAGTTCTTC	CASRGSTDYNGQFF	.	TRBV5-1	TRBJ2-1	.
TGTGCCAGCAGCTTACAGGGGGAATACGAGCAGTACTTC	CASSLQGEYEQYF	once	TRBV5-6	TRBJ2-7	TRBD1
TGTGCCACCAGTGATTTGTCGGGTCTACTAGACGACGAGCAGTACTTC	CATSDLSGLLDDEQYF	.	TRBV24-1	TRBJ2-7	.
TGTGCCAGCAGCTCCACAAAGAAAGGGACAGGCAGTGCAGATACGCAGTATTTT	CASSSTKKGTGSADTQYF	.	TRBV11-2	TRBJ2-3	TRBD1
TGTGCCAGTAGTATAGCTCTCTCCTACAATGAGCAGTTCTTC	CASSIALSYNEQFF	.	TRBV19	TRBJ2-1	.
TGTGCCAGCAGCCGCGGAGAGGGCACAGATACGCAGTATTTT	CASSRGEGTDTQYF	few	TRBV7-9	TRBJ2-3	.
TGCGCCAGCAGCTTCGGGGACAGGGCCTATGGCTACACCTTC	CASSFGDRAYGYTF	once	TRBV5-1	TRBJ1-2	TRBD1
TGTGCCAGTAGTATATTCCCGGGCGAAGGCTACACCTTC	CASSIFPGEGYTF	.	TRBV19	TRBJ1-2	.
TGCAGCGTTGAGACAGGGGCCCGCGGGTACTATGGCTACACCTTC	CSVETGARGYYGYTF	few	TRBV29-1	TRBJ1-2	TRBD1
TGTGCCAGCAGCGCGACAGTTAACTATGGCTACACCTTC	CASSATVNYGYTF	.	TRBV7-8	TRBJ1-2	.
TGTGCCAGCTCACTATACACCATAGCGGGAGGGCCCTACGAGCAGTACTTC	CASSLYTIAGGPYEQYF	.	TRBV18	TRBJ2-7	TRBD2
TGTGCCAGCAGCGCGGGGACAGGGGGCGCATATTCACCCCTCCACTTT	CASSAGTGGAYSPLHF	few	TRBV7-9	TRBJ1-6	TRBD1
TGTGCCAGCAGTTACGGGACAGGGGCCTACGAGCAGTACTTC	CASSYGTGAYEQYF	once	TRBV27	TRBJ2-7	TRBD1
TGTGCCAGCAGCCTTTCAAGGGAGAACTACGAGCAGTACTTC	CASSLSRENYEQYF	.	TRBV7-9	TRBJ2-7	.
TGTGCCAGCAGTCCGATTTTCACTGAAGCTTTCTTT	CASSPIFTEAFF	.	TRBV28	TRBJ1-1	.
TGTGCCAGTAGTACCACAGTTCAGGGTGGCTATGGCTACACCTTC	CASSTTVQGGYGYTF	.	TRBV19	TRBJ1-2	.
TGCGCCAGCAGCCACAGGGCTAAGGAGGAAAAACTGTTTTTT	CASSHRAKEEKLFF	.	TRBV4-1	TRBJ1-4	.
TGTGCCAGCAGCCAAGACGTGACATCTCACGAGCAGTACTTC	CASSQDVTSHEQYF	few	TRBV3-1/TRBV3-2	TRBJ2-7	.
TGTGCCAGCAGCCCGCGGACTAGCGGGAGGATAGGGTTCGGCGAGCAGTACTTC	CASSPRTSGRIGFGEQYF	.	TRBV7-2	TRBJ2-7	TRBD2
TGTGCCAGTAGCCAAGACAGATACGATGAAAAACTGTTTTTT	CASSQDRYDEKLFF	once	TRBV19	TRBJ1-4	.
TGTGCCAGCAGCTCAATCATGACAGGGGGCTACTACGAGCAGTACTTC	CASSSIMTGGYYEQYF	.	TRBV5-5	TRBJ2-7	TRBD1
TGTGCCATCAGTGAGTCGAAACTAGCGGGGGGGCCCTTCTATGAGCAGTTCTTC	CAISESKLAGGPFYEQFF	once	TRBV10-3	TRBJ2-1	TRBD2
TGTGCCACCAGTGATGGACTCAACTATGGCTACACCTTC	CATSDGLNYGYTF	.	TRBV24-1	TRBJ1-2	.
TGTGCCAGCAGCCAAGTTAAAGTAGCGGGCACTGAAGCTTTCTTT	CASSQVKVAGTEAFF	.	TRBV3-1/TRBV3-2	TRBJ1-1	.
TGCGCCAGCAGCGCGACTAGCGGAAGCCTCGAGCAGTACTTC	CASSATSGSLEQYF	.	TRBV5-1	TRBJ2-7	TRBD2
TGTGCCAGCAGCTTAAGACAGACAGCAACTAATGAAAAACTGTTTTTT	CASSLRQTATNEKLFF	.	TRBV7-9	TRBJ1-4	.
TGTGCCATCAGTCAGCGATTCCCCAGGGGCACAGATACGCAGTATTTT	CAISQRFPRGTDTQYF	.	TRBV10-3	TRBJ2-3	.
TGTGCCAGCAGCCGTTGGACAGGGGATAATTCACCCCTCCACTTT	CASSRWTGDNSPLHF	.	TRBV7-9	TRBJ1-6	TRBD1
TGTGCCAGCAGCTTGGGGGGTAGGAACATTCAGTACTTC	CASSLGGRNIQYF	.	TRBV5-8	TRBJ2-4	.
TGTGCCACCAGCAGAGCCGGGGGCTCTGGGGCCAACGTCCTGACTTTC	CATSRAGGSGANVLTF	once	TRBV15	TRBJ2-6	.
TGTGCCAGCAGTCCCGGGACAGGGGGAGAGACCCAGTACTTC	CASSPGTGGETQYF	once	TRBV6-5	TRBJ2-5	TRBD1
TGTGCCAGCAGCCTTCCGGACAAGTCTAACATTCAGTACTTC	CASSLPDKSNIQYF	.	TRBV6-5	TRBJ2-4	.
TGTGCCAGCAGCTTAGGTGTAGGGGAATCGTACGAGCAGTACTTC	CASSLGVGESYEQYF	.	TRBV7-9	TRBJ2-7	.
TGCAGCGTTGCGGGGTCCACAGATACGCAGTATTTT	CSVAGSTDTQYF	.	TRBV29-1	TRBJ2-3	.
TGTGCCAGCAGCCGTCTCGGGACAGGGCGCAATGAGCAGTTCTTC	CASSRLGTGRNEQFF	.	TRBV7-8	TRBJ2-1	TRBD1
TGTGCCAGCAGCAAAACTACTAAGGCGTTGGGGGACAGGGTACAGCCCCAGCATTTT	CASSKTTKALGDRVQPQHF	.	TRBV7-2	TRBJ1-5	TRBD1
TGCGCCAGCAGCTTCCTACAGGGAAACTCCTACGAGCAGTACTTC	CASSFLQGNSYEQYF	.	TRBV5-1	TRBJ2-7	.
TGTGCCAGCAGCTTAGTCCCCTATAATTCACCCCTCCACTTT	CASSLVPYNSPLHF	.	TRBV11-2	TRBJ1-6	.
TGTGCCAGCAGCTCGACCCTGAACACTGAAGCTTTCTTT	CASSSTLNTEAFF	once	TRBV11-1	TRBJ1-1	.
TGTGCCAGCAGCAAAGGGCCCCTAAACACTGAAGCTTTCTTT	CASSKGPLNTEAFF	.	TRBV21-1	TRBJ1-1	.